This T cell receptor beta chain originates from a study of cytomegalovirus exposure and HLA in healthy donors. Trimming cost V 4 bases and J 4 bases; bases outside gene matches: 1. This CDR3 contains 14 residues. Germline V gives CDR1 MNHNS, CDR2 SASEGT. Use of 60 Vbeta and 13 Jbeta primers characterized the PCR. Produced via immunoSEQ multiplex PCR; TCRdb's table is partial and in-frame only. The sample records around 170,000 clones, roughly 70% being singletons. As for this clone: Its matching antigen is unknown.

Notes on the study in general: At a 0.05 false discovery rate, a later analysis found approximately 17,000 TCR beta sequences to be associated with HLA alleles.

Material for sequencing was PBMCs. This sequence was found in a girl aged 5 to 17 in good health and CMV-seronegative. V and J are TRBV6-1 and TRBJ2-3, with 11 positions matching TRBD2. The chain's CDR3 is CASSVAGGPDTQYF. CDR3 nucleotide sequence: TGTGCCAGCAGTGTAGCGGGGGGGCCAGATACGCAGTATTTT.